Below, 22 T cell receptor beta chains from the same sample are listed, as sequenced in a study of graft-versus-host responses after intestinal transplantation. Using immunoSEQ multiplex PCR, the repertoire was profiled, and TCRdb retains in-frame clones only, with some absent. The sample has roughly 53,000 clones, roughly nine tenths seen once; the top ten hold roughly 6%. Sequenced here: PBMCs, sampled 650 to 670 days after intestinal transplant. These receptors originate from a human patient who received an intestinal transplant, so some T cells may come from the graft donor.

In DNA, the CDR3 is TGTGCCAGCAGCTCCGGAGGGTCCTACGAGCAGTACTTC. This codes for CASSSGGSYEQYF. V is TRBV7-9 and J is TRBJ2-7, with D maybe TRBD2 (6 bases). The CDR3 loop spans 13 amino acids. The V end lost 4 bases, the J end lost 1 base, and 8 bases lay between the germline ends. CDR1 SEHNR and CDR2 FQNEAQ come from the germline V gene (reference sequence). Combining the CDR3 with reference TRBV7-9 and TRBJ2-7 gives the whole variable domain DTGVSQNPRHKITKRGQNVTFRCDPISEHNRLYWYRQTLGQGPEFLTYFQNEAQLEKSRLLSDRFSAERPKGSFSTLEIQRTEQGDSAMYLCASSSGGSYEQYFGPGTRLTVT.

J is TRBJ2-1 and V is TRBV13; tentatively, D is TRBD1 or TRBD2 (6 bases each). This CDR3 is built from 13 residues. Germline assignment: CDR1 PRHDT and CDR2 FYEKMQ (reference sequence). Trimming left V 5 bases short and J 5 bases short, with 10 bases between. The CDR3, as DNA: TGTGCCAGCAGCGGGGGGACAAACAATGAGCAGTTCTTC. This translates into CASSGGTNNEQFF. Supplemented by reference TRBV13 and TRBJ2-1, the full variable domain reads AAGVIQSPRHLIKEKRETATLKCYPIPRHDTVYWYQQGPGQDPQFLISFYEKMQSDKGSIPDRFSAQQFSDYHSELNMSSLELGDSALYFCASSGGTNNEQFFGPGTRLTVL.

The chain employs TRBV11-2 and TRBJ1-2, with D perhaps matching TRBD1 (5 bases). Trimming shortened V by 1 base and J by 13 bases, and 10 bases separated the two germline ends. There are 11 residues in the CDR3. The germline gives CDR1 SGHAT, CDR2 FQNNGV. The CDR3: CASSLGQGGTF. The CDR3 nucleotides read TGTGCCAGCAGCTTAGGGCAGGGAGGCACCTTC.

This clone was counted once. The chain employs TRBV6-5 and TRBJ1-5, with D possibly matching TRBD1 (6 bases). V dropped 5 bases and J dropped 2 bases, with 10 bases sitting between them. Germline lookup yields CDR1 MNHEY and CDR2 SVGAGI. There are 14 residues in the CDR3. The CDR3 DNA is TGTGCCAGCAGTCCCTACAGGGGCAATCAGCCCCAGCATTTT. Translating it yields CASSPYRGNQPQHF.

This chain uses TRBV18 with TRBJ2-2, with D perhaps matching TRBD1 (5 bases). The CDR3 spans 16 residues. Germline V gene data show CDR1 as KGHSH and CDR2 as LQKENI. Trimming took off 2 bases at V and 5 bases at J, with 15 bases between the two ends. The CDR3 sequence is CASSPFQGSRTGELFF. CDR3 sequence (DNA): TGTGCCAGCTCACCATTCCAGGGCTCCAGGACCGGGGAGCTGTTTTTT.

The V and J genes are TRBV2 and TRBJ2-3, with D possibly matching TRBD1 (6 bases). The CDR3 spans 14 residues. Trimming left V 9 bases short and J 2 bases short, with 15 bases between. Germline V lookup: CDR1 SNHLY, CDR2 FYNNEI. Written as DNA, the CDR3 is TGTGCCAGTAGAACAGGGAGCCACACAGATACGCAGTATTTT. It encodes CASRTGSHTDTQYF. Full variable domain (remainder filled in from reference TRBV2 and TRBJ2-3): EPEVTQTPSHQVTQMGQEVILRCVPISNHLYFYWYRQILGQKVEFLVSFYNNEISEKSEIFDDQFSVERPDGSNFTLKIRSTKLEDSAMYFCASRTGSHTDTQYFGPGTRLTVL.

The chain is built from TRBV2 and TRBJ1-1; TRBD1 matches 9 bases. Germline V gene data show CDR1 as SNHLY and CDR2 as FYNNEI. The V and J ends lost 5 bases and 1 base, in that order; junction bases with no gene match: 5. The CDR3 spans 15 residues. CDR3 coding DNA: TGTGCCAGCAGTCCACAGGGGGCGGGGAACACTGAAGCTTTCTTT. It is translated as CASSPQGAGNTEAFF.

The chain recombines TRBV7-9 with TRBJ1-2, with D uncertain. Germline-derived CDR1 and CDR2 are SEHNR and FQNEAQ (reference sequence). The V gene lost 3 bases and the J gene lost 2 bases, with 13 bases spanning the gap. The CDR3 has 15 amino acids. The CDR3 nucleotides read TGTGCCAGCAGCTTGTCGACCGAGCGGAACTATGGCTACACCTTC. Translation gives CASSLSTERNYGYTF.

The CDR3, as DNA: TGTGCCAGCACGGGACAATTGAACACTGAAGCTTTCTTT. Its translation: CASTGQLNTEAFF. The rearrangement joins TRBV2 to TRBJ1-1, with a tentative D call TRBD1 (6 bases). CDR3 length: 13 residues. With 7 bases removed from V and 0 bases from J, the gap between germline ends came to 9 bases. Germline CDR1 SNHLY, CDR2 FYNNEI.

The rearrangement joins TRBV5-1 to TRBJ1-2, with D unclear. Germline V lookup: CDR1 SGHRS, CDR2 YFSETQ. The V gene lost 0 bases and the J gene lost 7 bases, with 19 bases spanning the gap. The CDR3 is made up of 16 amino acids. CDR3 loop: CASSLAGQKGYGGYTF. In DNA form, the CDR3 reads TGCGCCAGCAGCTTGGCCGGGCAGAAAGGGTATGGTGGCTACACCTTC.

The genes are TRBV5-4 and TRBJ1-5, with D maybe TRBD1 (6 bases). The V and J ends lost 4 bases and 2 bases respectively, with 10 bases between them. The CDR3 totals 14 residues. Germline V CDR1 and CDR2: SGHNT, YYREEE (reference sequence). The CDR3 spells CASSRQVCNQPQHF. CDR3 nucleotide sequence: TGTGCCAGCAGCCGACAGGTATGCAATCAGCCCCAGCATTTT.

The CDR3 region is CASSPQSQVQETQYF. CDR3 coding DNA: TGTGCCAGCTCACCCCAGTCACAAGTTCAAGAGACCCAGTACTTC. The chain carries TRBV18 and TRBJ2-5; D ambiguous. CDR1 and CDR2 (germline): KGHSH, LQKENI. This CDR3 has 15 residues. Deletions cut 3 bases from V and 2 bases from J, with 13 bases between.

This rearrangement joins TRBV4-1 to TRBJ1-5, with D possibly matching TRBD1 (6 bases). The CDR3 is 19 amino acids. Germline V gene data show CDR1 as MGHRA and CDR2 as YSYEKL. Trimming stripped 4 bases from V and 3 bases from J, with 25 bases between. The CDR3 region has the DNA TGCGCCAGCAGCCCCCTTATTCTCAAGGGGGGGCGGAACAATCAGCCCCAGCATTTT. Protein: CASSPLILKGGRNNQPQHF.

The chain combines TRBV5-4 with TRBJ2-7; tentative D call: TRBD2 (6 bases). There are 13 residues in the CDR3. Trimming left V 6 bases short and J 0 bases short, with 10 bases between. In germline, CDR1 is SGHNT, CDR2 YYREEE (reference sequence). The CDR3 coding sequence is TGTGCCAGCAAACGGGAGAGCTCCTACGAGCAGTACTTC. It codes for CASKRESSYEQYF.

In DNA, the CDR3 is TGCGCCAGCAGCTTGGTCGGCTCCTACGAGCAGTACTTC. This translates into CASSLVGSYEQYF. This chain connects TRBV5-1 to TRBJ2-7; D is unresolved. V was cut by 0 bases and J by 0 bases, with 4 bases left in between. The CDR3 is made up of 13 amino acids. From germline, CDR1 is SGHRS and CDR2 YFSETQ.

CDR3 region: CASSERQGQYF. CDR3 sequence (DNA): TGTGCCAGCAGTGAAAGACAGGGCCAGTACTTC. V is TRBV2 and J is TRBJ2-5; the match to TRBD1 covers 7 bases. J lost 10 bases, V lost 2 bases, and 1 base had no gene match. The length of the CDR3 is 11 residues. Germline V CDR1 and CDR2: SNHLY, FYNNEI.

V usage is TRBV6-5 and J usage is TRBJ2-1; 10 nucleotides line up with TRBD1. Germline V CDR1 and CDR2: MNHEY, SVGAGI. The CDR3 has 13 amino acids. V dropped 0 bases and J dropped 13; count of bases not matched to a gene: 3. CDR3 DNA sequence: TGTGCCAGCAGTTACTCGAGGGACAGGGGCCAGTTCTTC. Protein product: CASSYSRDRGQFF.

This clone showed up just once. The V and J genes are TRBV19 and TRBJ1-4; D is unclear. V shed 3 bases and J shed 8 bases, with 13 bases lying between them. The CDR3 has 14 residues. Germline CDR1 and CDR2: LNHDA and SQIVND (reference sequence). The CDR3 loop reads CASSIRLGLEKLFF. As DNA, the CDR3 is TGTGCCAGTAGTATTCGCCTCGGCCTGGAAAAACTGTTTTTT.

The V call is TRBV7-2, the J call TRBJ1-2; 8 nucleotides line up with TRBD1. Germline V gene lookup returns CDR1 SGHTA and CDR2 FQGNSA. V trimming: 5 bases; J trimming: 6 bases; junction bases outside the gene matches: 14. This CDR3 has 16 residues. Written as DNA, the CDR3 is TGTGCCAGCAGCCCCTCTACAGGGGGAATCAGCAATGGCTACACCTTC. This translates into CASSPSTGGISNGYTF. The variable domain in full, completed from reference TRBV7-2 and TRBJ1-2, reads GAGVSQSPSNKVTEKGKDVELRCDPISGHTALYWYRQSLGQGLEFLIYFQGNSAPDKSGLPSDRFSAERTGGSVSTLTIQRTQQEDSAVYLCASSPSTGGISNGYTFGSGTRLTVV.

The CDR3 protein is CASSRRANSGNTIYF. The CDR3 DNA sequence: TGTGCCAGCAGCCGAAGGGCAAACTCTGGAAACACCATATATTTT. This chain joins TRBV7-9 and TRBJ1-3; D is unclear. This CDR3 has 15 residues. The germline CDR1 and CDR2 sequences are SEHNR and FQNEAQ (reference sequence). The V gene lost 5 bases and the J gene lost 0 bases, with 11 bases spanning the gap.

The rearrangement joins TRBV5-4 to TRBJ2-5; D is undetermined. The germline V gene encodes CDR1 SGHNT and CDR2 YYREEE (reference sequence). The CDR3 is 13 amino acids. The V end lost 0 bases, the J end lost 5 bases, and 8 bases lay between the germline ends. Here the CDR3 reads CASSLGWVETQYF. The CDR3 DNA sequence: TGTGCCAGCAGCTTGGGGTGGGTTGAGACCCAGTACTTC. The full variable domain, in which reference TRBV5-4 and TRBJ2-5 provide the parts outside the CDR3, is ETGVTQSPTHLIKTRGQQVTLRCSSQSGHNTVSWYQQALGQGPQFIFQYYREEENGRGNFPPRFSGLQFPNYSSELNVNALELDDSALYLCASSLGWVETQYFGPGTRLLVL.

This clone was observed a handful of times. The chain links TRBV10-1 to TRBJ2-3, with D possibly being TRBD2 (7 bases). The germline V gene encodes CDR1 WNHNN and CDR2 SYGVQD (reference sequence). Trimming removed 6 bases from V and 4 bases from J, with 14 bases in between. This CDR3 contains 14 residues. CDR3 region: CASSGGQAADTQYF. The CDR3 DNA sequence: TGCGCCAGCAGCGGGGGGCAAGCTGCAGATACGCAGTATTTT.